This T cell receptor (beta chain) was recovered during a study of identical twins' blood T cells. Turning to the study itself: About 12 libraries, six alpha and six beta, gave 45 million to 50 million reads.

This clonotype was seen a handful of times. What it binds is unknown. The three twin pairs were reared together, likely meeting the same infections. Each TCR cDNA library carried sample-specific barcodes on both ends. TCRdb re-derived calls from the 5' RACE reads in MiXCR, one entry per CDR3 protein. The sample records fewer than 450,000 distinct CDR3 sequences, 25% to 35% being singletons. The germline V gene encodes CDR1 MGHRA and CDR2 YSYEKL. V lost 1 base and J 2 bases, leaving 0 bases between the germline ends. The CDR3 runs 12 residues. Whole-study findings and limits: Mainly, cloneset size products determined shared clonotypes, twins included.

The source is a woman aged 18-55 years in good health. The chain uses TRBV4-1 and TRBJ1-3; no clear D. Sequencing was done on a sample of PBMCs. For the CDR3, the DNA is TGCGCCAGCAGCCAAGCTGGAAACACCATATATTTT. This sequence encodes CASSQAGNTIYF.